The 25 T cell receptor beta chains in this list originate from one sample, sequenced in a study of T-cell reconstitution after alpha-beta-depleted transplantation in children. Preparation of the TCRbeta library used unique molecular identifiers. TCRdb reanalysed the PCR reads using MiXCR and keeps one entry per CDR3 protein. The sample contains over 450,000 distinct CDR3 sequences, 10% to 13% of which appear only once. Sequencing was performed on PBMCs, taken before TCRalphabeta/CD19-depleted stem cell transplant. These receptors were collected from a child aged 2-15 years with inherited bone marrow failure, due to receive a stem cell transplant.

This clonotype was seen at least ten times. This sequence joins TRBV19 and TRBJ2-5; 7 positions match TRBD1. This CDR3 contains 14 residues. The trim removed 9 bases at V and 2 bases at J, leaving 9 bases unmatched. Looked up from germline, CDR1 is LNHDA and CDR2 is SQIVND (reference sequence). The CDR3 DNA sequence: TGTGCCAGCAAAGAATGGGGACAGCAAGAGACCCAGTACTTC. Its protein product is CASKEWGQQETQYF.

As concerns this clonotype: A junction end diverges from the germline sequence, so it may reflect a read error. This chain joins TRBV20-1 and TRBJ2-3; D unresolved. The CDR3 totals 13 residues. Germline V gives CDR1 DFQATT, CDR2 SNEGSKA (reference sequence). The CDR3 spells CSPRDPFTDTQYF. The DNA of the CDR3 is TGCAGTCCTAGAGATCCCTTCACAGATACGCAGTATTTT.

This clonotype was seen repeatedly, ten times or more. The V and J genes are TRBV29-1 and TRBJ2-7; 12 bases are shared with TRBD2. Trimming cost V 2 bases and J 1 base; bases outside gene matches: 12. The V gene's germline CDR1 is SQVTM and CDR2 ANQGSEA. The CDR3 contains 18 residues. CDR3 in DNA: TGCAGCGTTGAAAGGGTCCGCCTAGCGGGAGGGAAGTCCTACGAGCAGTACTTC. This translates into CSVERVRLAGGKSYEQYF.

Only a few counts were recorded for this clonotype. This chain uses TRBV20-1 with TRBJ2-5; tentatively, D is TRBD2 (5 bases). This CDR3 is 14 amino acids long. V was pared by 5 bases and J by 5 bases, with 18 bases between. Germline CDR1 is DFQATT and CDR2 is SNEGSKA (reference sequence). CDR3 in DNA: TGCAGTGCTTCTACCGGACTCAGTGCGGAGACCCAGTACTTC. This encodes CSASTGLSAETQYF.

This clonotype was recorded many times. The V and J genes are TRBV29-1 and TRBJ2-5; 7 bases line up with TRBD1. Trimming took 8 bases from V and 5 from J; bases not matched to a gene: 17. The CDR3 runs 15 residues. Per the germline V gene, CDR1 is SQVTM and CDR2 is ANQGSEA. DNA for the CDR3: TGCAGCTTCAAGGGGGCAGTGGAAGTCGCGGAGACCCAGTACTTC. It codes for CSFKGAVEVAETQYF.

The chain recombines TRBV7-2 with TRBJ2-7; D not certain. Germline CDR1 reads SGHTA; CDR2 reads FQGNSA. The CDR3 totals 13 residues. V was cut by 3 bases and J by 2 bases, with 8 bases left in between. CDR3 nucleotides: TGTGCCAGCAGCTTCGCTGATACCTACGAGCAGTACTTC. Translated: CASSFADTYEQYF.

This clonotype was observed at least ten times. The V gene is TRBV28, the J gene TRBJ2-7, with TRBD1 matching over 7 bases. Germline V CDR1 and CDR2: MDHEN, SYDVKM. J was trimmed by 3 bases and V by 6 bases; bases with no gene match: 5. The CDR3 has 13 amino acids. This CDR3 reads CASSRDRLYEQYF. The CDR3 nucleotides are TGTGCCAGCAGCCGGGACAGACTCTACGAGCAGTACTTC.

As for this clonotype: A much larger clone differs by one base, so this may be a read error. V and J are TRBV6-5 and TRBJ2-5, with a weak D call TRBD2 (5 bases). There are 14 residues in the CDR3. With 2 bases removed from V and 5 bases from J, the gap between germline ends came to 12 bases. Germline CDR1 reads MNHEY; CDR2 reads SVGAGI. This CDR3 reads CASSYVGAWETQYF. CDR3 DNA: TGTGCCAGCAGTTACGTGGGAGCGTGGGAGACCCAGTACTTC.

This clonotype was counted ten times or more. This chain links TRBV7-9 with TRBJ1-6; D might be TRBD1 (5 bases). CDR3 size: 15 residues. The V end lost 5 bases, the J end lost 5 bases, and 13 bases lay between the germline ends. From germline, CDR1 is SEHNR and CDR2 FQNEAQ (reference sequence). This CDR3 is CASSRLQGDNSPLHF. In DNA, the CDR3 is TGTGCCAGCAGCCGGCTCCAGGGTGATAATTCACCCCTCCACTTT.

This clonotype was seen ten or more times. The CDR3 here is CASSYGAGPTYEQYF. In nucleotides, the CDR3 is TGTGCCAGCAGTTATGGAGCAGGGCCCACCTACGAGCAGTACTTC. The chain combines TRBV5-5 with TRBJ2-7; D might be TRBD1 (5 bases). Germline V gene lookup returns CDR1 SGHKS and CDR2 YYEKEE (reference sequence). The V end was cut by 5 bases, the J end by 2 bases, with 17 bases between. This CDR3 region has 15 residues.

V gene TRBV20-1 combines with J gene TRBJ2-1; 14 bases fit TRBD2. This CDR3 is 17 amino acids long. The germline V gene has CDR1 DFQATT and CDR2 SNEGSKA (reference sequence). V lost 0 bases, J lost 8 bases, and 9 bases stayed unmatched. As DNA, the CDR3 is TGCAGTGCTAGAGATCAACGCGGGACTAGCGGGAGATATGAGCAGTTCTTC. Residues: CSARDQRGTSGRYEQFF.

The rearrangement uses TRBV7-2 and TRBJ2-7, with D possibly TRBD1 on 5 matching bases. Trimming took off 1 base at V and 2 bases at J, with 12 bases between the two ends. Germline CDR1 and CDR2: SGHTA and FQGNSA. This CDR3 spans 15 amino acids. The CDR3 protein is CASSLGAGPPYEQYF. CDR3 DNA: TGTGCCAGCAGCTTAGGGGCAGGGCCCCCCTACGAGCAGTACTTC.

This clonotype has only a few counts. This chain uses TRBV6-1 with TRBJ2-1, with 7 positions matching TRBD1. CDR3 length equals 15 residues. Germline-derived CDR1 and CDR2 are MNHNS and SASEGT. The V segment lost 8 bases and the J segment 5 bases; nucleotides outside the gene matches: 12. CDR3 sequence (DNA): TGTGCCAGCGGCTCCGGGACAGTTTACCACAATGAGCAGTTCTTC. Residues: CASGSGTVYHNEQFF.

The chain is built from TRBV2 and TRBJ1-1; the match to TRBD1 covers 7 bases. V lost 6 bases to trimming and J lost 1 base; unmatched junction nucleotides: 23. CDR1 is SNHLY, CDR2 FYNNEI, per germline. There are 20 residues in the CDR3. The CDR3 DNA is TGTGCCAGCAGGCCTAACCCAGCAAATAACCTCGGACAGGAGAACACTGAAGCTTTCTTT. It specifies CASRPNPANNLGQENTEAFF.

This clonotype showed up many times. The chain joins TRBV5-1 to TRBJ2-1; TRBD2 matches 7 bases. The germline V gene encodes CDR1 SGHRS and CDR2 YFSETQ. V lost 6 bases and J lost 3; bases outside the gene matches: 9. The CDR3 covers 15 residues. The CDR3 is CASTLLAEGYNEQFF. The CDR3 DNA is TGCGCCAGCACCCTCCTAGCGGAGGGCTACAATGAGCAGTTCTTC.

V gene TRBV28 combines with J gene TRBJ1-2; TRBD1 might be the D (5 bases). The CDR3 length is 13 residues. V lost 6 bases, J lost 9 bases, and 17 bases lay in between. Germline lookup yields CDR1 MDHEN and CDR2 SYDVKM. The CDR3 is CASRPPGPLRYTF. Written as DNA, the CDR3 is TGTGCCAGCAGGCCTCCGGGACCCCTGCGCTACACCTTC.

This clonotype showed up many times. This chain links TRBV15 with TRBJ2-5; D might be TRBD2 (6 bases). The CDR3 runs 13 residues. Germline V gives CDR1 LNHNV, CDR2 YYDKDF (reference sequence). V was cut by 6 bases and J by 3 bases, with 11 bases left in between. CDR3 in DNA: TGTGCCACCAGACCGGGACTGGAAGAGACCCAGTACTTC. Protein product: CATRPGLEETQYF.

Ten or more counts support this clonotype. The chain links TRBV12-3 or TRBV12-4 to TRBJ2-3; D is ambiguous. The CDR3 length is 13 residues. V was trimmed by 3 bases and J by 3 bases, leaving 7 bases between them. The CDR3 DNA reads as TGTGCCAGCAGTTTCGTTCAGACAGATACGCAGTATTTT. Translation gives CASSFVQTDTQYF.

The chain combines TRBV7-9 with TRBJ1-5; D may be TRBD1 (5 bases). Germline V gene sequence: CDR1 SEHNR, CDR2 FQNEAQ (reference sequence). Trimming cost V 5 bases and J 2 bases, with 16 bases left between them. The CDR3 covers 16 residues. The CDR3 nucleotides are TGTGCCAGCAGCCACCAACGGAAAGGGGGCAATCAGCCCCAGCATTTT. This encodes CASSHQRKGGNQPQHF.

The sample holds many counts of this clonotype. The chain has TRBV15 and TRBJ1-2, with TRBD1 matching over 7 bases. The V segment lost 0 bases and the J segment 3 bases; nucleotides outside the gene matches: 7. CDR1 and CDR2 (germline): LNHNV, YYDKDF (reference sequence). The CDR3 runs 16 residues. The CDR3 region is CATSRDLPGGDYGYTF. Written as DNA, the CDR3 is TGTGCCACCAGCAGAGATCTGCCAGGGGGGGACTATGGCTACACCTTC.

This clonotype was picked up a small number of times. The chain combines TRBV20-1 with TRBJ1-3, with TRBD1 matching over 7 bases. The CDR3 is 15 residues long. J was trimmed by 1 base and V by 6 bases; bases with no gene match: 9. Germline V CDR1 and CDR2: DFQATT, SNEGSKA (reference sequence). CDR3 amino acids: CSAPHRGGSGNTIYF. CDR3 bases: TGCAGTGCACCCCACAGGGGAGGGTCTGGAAACACCATATATTTT.

This clonotype was seen repeatedly, ten times or more. This chain links TRBV12-3 or TRBV12-4 with TRBJ2-7; no clear D gene. The CDR3 spans 11 residues. V was trimmed by 2 bases and J by 6 bases, leaving 5 bases between them. The CDR3, as DNA: TGTGCCAGCAGTTTACTTAGCGAGCAGTACTTC. This codes for CASSLLSEQYF.

This clonotype was seen at least ten times. The gene calls are TRBV29-1 and TRBJ2-7; D unclear. Germline CDR1 is SQVTM and CDR2 is ANQGSEA. Trimming took off 6 bases at V and 5 bases at J, with 14 bases between the two ends. The CDR3 spans 12 residues. The CDR3 here is CSVDHSGDEQYF. CDR3 DNA: TGCAGCGTAGACCATTCTGGGGACGAGCAGTACTTC.

There are many counts of this clonotype. The rearrangement joins TRBV7-2 to TRBJ2-7; 7 positions agree with TRBD1. Germline-derived CDR1 and CDR2 are SGHTA and FQGNSA. The CDR3 runs 17 residues. After removal of 5 bases from V and 10 bases from J, the junction contained 23 bases not matched to a gene. The CDR3 DNA sequence: TGTGCCAGCAGCCCCCTTATACGGGCCCGGGACAGTCATAAACAGTACTTC. Translation: CASSPLIRARDSHKQYF.

This clonotype was detected ten times or more. The V and J genes are TRBV4-1 and TRBJ2-7; D might be TRBD2 (6 bases). The V gene's germline CDR1 is MGHRA and CDR2 YSYEKL. This CDR3 region has 17 residues. V was shortened by 0 bases and J by 2 bases, with 17 bases between the two germline ends. The CDR3 DNA sequence: TGCGCCAGCAGCCAAGAGGGGACTTACAGTGGGACCTACGAGCAGTACTTC. Translating gives CASSQEGTYSGTYEQYF.